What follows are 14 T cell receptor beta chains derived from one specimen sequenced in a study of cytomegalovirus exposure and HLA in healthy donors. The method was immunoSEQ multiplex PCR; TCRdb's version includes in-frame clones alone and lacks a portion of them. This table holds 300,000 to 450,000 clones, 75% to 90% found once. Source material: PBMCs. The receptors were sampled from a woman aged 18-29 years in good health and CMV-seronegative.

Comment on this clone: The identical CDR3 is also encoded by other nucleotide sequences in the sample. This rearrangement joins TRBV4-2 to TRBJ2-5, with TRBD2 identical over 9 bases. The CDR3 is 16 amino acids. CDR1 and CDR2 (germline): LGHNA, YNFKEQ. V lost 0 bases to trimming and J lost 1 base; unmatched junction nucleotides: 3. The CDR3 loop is CASSQDGAGGQETQYF. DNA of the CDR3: TGTGCCAGCAGCCAAGATGGAGCGGGGGGCCAAGAGACCCAGTACTTC.

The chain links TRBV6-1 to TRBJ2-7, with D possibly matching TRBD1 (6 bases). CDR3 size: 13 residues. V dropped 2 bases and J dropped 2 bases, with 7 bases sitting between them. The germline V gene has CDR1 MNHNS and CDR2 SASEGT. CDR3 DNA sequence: TGTGCCAGCAGTGAACGGGACACCTACGAGCAGTACTTC. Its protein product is CASSERDTYEQYF.

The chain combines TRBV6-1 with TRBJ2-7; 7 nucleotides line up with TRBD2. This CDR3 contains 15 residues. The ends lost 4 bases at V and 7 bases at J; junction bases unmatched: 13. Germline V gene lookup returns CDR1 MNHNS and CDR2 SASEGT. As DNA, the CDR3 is TGTGCCAGCAGTGGAGGTTCGGCGGGAGTTGGAGAGCAGTACTTC. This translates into CASSGGSAGVGEQYF.

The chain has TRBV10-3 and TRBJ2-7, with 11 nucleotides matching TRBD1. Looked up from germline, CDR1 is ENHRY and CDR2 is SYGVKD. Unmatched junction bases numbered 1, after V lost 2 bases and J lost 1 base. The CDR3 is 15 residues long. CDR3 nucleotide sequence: TGTGCCATCAGTGAGGGGACAGGGGGTTCCTACGAGCAGTACTTC. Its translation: CAISEGTGGSYEQYF.

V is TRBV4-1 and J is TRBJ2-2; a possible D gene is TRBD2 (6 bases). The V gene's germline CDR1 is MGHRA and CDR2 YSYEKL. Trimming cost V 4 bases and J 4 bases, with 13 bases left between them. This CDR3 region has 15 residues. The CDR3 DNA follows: TGCGCCAGCAGCCTGACGGGGGAGTCCACCGGGGAGCTGTTTTTT. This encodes CASSLTGESTGELFF.

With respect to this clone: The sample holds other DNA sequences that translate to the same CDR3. The CDR3 bases are TGCGCCAGCAGCTTAGGGCTAGCGGGTTACAATGAGCAGTTCTTC. Its protein is CASSLGLAGYNEQFF. The V and J genes are TRBV5-1 and TRBJ2-1; 8 bases agree with TRBD2. The CDR3 totals 15 residues. Trimming took 2 bases from V and 4 from J; bases not matched to a gene: 5. Germline CDR1 reads SGHRS; CDR2 reads YFSETQ.

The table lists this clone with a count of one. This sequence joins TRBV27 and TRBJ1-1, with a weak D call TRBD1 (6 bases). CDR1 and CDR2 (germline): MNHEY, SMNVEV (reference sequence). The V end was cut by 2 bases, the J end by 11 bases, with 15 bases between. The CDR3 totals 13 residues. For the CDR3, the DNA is TGTGCCAGCAGTTTAGACCGGGGGCGGGGGGCTTTCTTT. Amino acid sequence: CASSLDRGRGAFF.

CDR3 sequence reads: CASSLVSVSGANVLTF. The CDR3 bases are TGTGCCAGCAGCTTAGTATCTGTCTCTGGGGCCAACGTCCTGACTTTC. V gene TRBV7-6 combines with J gene TRBJ2-6; D gene unclear. There are 16 residues in the CDR3. The germline V gene has CDR1 SGHVS and CDR2 FNYEAQ. Between the trimmed V and J ends, which lost 1 base and 0 bases, there was a span of 7 bases.

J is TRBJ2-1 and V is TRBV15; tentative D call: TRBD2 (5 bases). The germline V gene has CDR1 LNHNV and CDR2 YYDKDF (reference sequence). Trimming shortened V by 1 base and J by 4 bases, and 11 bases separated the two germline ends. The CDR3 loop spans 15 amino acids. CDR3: CATSRGPGSYNEQFF. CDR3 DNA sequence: TGTGCCACCAGCAGAGGGCCGGGAAGTTACAATGAGCAGTTCTTC.

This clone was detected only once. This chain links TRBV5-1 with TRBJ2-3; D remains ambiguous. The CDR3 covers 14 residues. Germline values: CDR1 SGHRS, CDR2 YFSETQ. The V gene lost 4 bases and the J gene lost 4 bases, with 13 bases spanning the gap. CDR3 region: CASSLAYIADTQYF. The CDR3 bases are TGCGCCAGCAGCCTGGCTTATATTGCAGATACGCAGTATTTT.

The CDR3, as DNA: TGTGCCAGCAGCTTAGCTACTAGCAATGAGCAGTTCTTC. Translation: CASSLATSNEQFF. The chain employs TRBV7-6 and TRBJ2-1; D is perhaps TRBD2 (5 bases). The CDR3 sequence is 13 residues long. Between the trimmed V and J ends, which lost 0 bases and 6 bases, there was a span of 6 bases. CDR1 and CDR2 from the germline V gene are SGHVS and FNYEAQ.

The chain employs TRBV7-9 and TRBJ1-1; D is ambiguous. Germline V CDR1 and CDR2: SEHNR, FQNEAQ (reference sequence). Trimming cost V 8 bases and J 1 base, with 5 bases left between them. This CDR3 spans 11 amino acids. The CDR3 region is CASLSNTEAFF. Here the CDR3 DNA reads TGTGCCAGCCTATCGAACACTGAAGCTTTCTTT.

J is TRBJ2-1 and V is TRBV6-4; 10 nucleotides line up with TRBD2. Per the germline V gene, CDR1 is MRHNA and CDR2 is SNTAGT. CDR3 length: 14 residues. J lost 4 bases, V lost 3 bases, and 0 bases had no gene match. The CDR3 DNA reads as TGTGCCAGCAGTGAAGCGGGAGGGTACAATGAGCAGTTCTTC. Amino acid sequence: CASSEAGGYNEQFF.

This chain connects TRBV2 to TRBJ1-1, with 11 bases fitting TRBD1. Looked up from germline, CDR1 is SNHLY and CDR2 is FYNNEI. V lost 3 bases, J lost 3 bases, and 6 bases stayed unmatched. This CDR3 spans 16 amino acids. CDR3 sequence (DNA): TGTGCCAGCAGTGAGGGTAGGGACAGGGGGGACACTGAAGCTTTCTTT. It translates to CASSEGRDRGDTEAFF.